The rows below give T cell receptor beta chains drawn from one sample of a study of T-cell reconstitution after alpha-beta-depleted transplantation in children. TCRdb re-analysed the PCR reads in MiXCR, keeping a single row per CDR3 protein. This table holds approximately 240,000 distinct CDR3 sequences, 9.5% to 13% found once. The source material was PBMCs, sampled before TCRalphabeta/CD19-depleted stem cell transplant. The origin of the receptors is a child under two years old with acute myeloid leukemia, due to receive a stem cell transplant. Each CDR3 is given without its conserved first and last residue.

v_gene	CDR3aa
TRBV20-1	SARDFLGTSGLTDTQY
TRBV20-1	SAREHRGMDSPLH
TRBV27	ASSRTLETGAEAF
TRBV29-1	SVEGSSGSEDTQY
TRBV7-3	ASSPRDRGRFAGELF
TRBV9	ASSVLSGGNEQF
TRBV20-1	SANPGAGGSYEQY
TRBV15	ATSRDFQGSGELF
TRBV2	ASSLYELAVGETQY
TRBV12-3/TRBV12-4	ASRGDGFNEQF
TRBV5-1	ASTQGQVGYNEQF
TRBV11-2	ASSYGSSYEQY
TRBV3-1	ASSQVSLNTEAF
TRBV5-1	ASSLLQLAGLGNEQF
TRBV7-2	ASSPGQIGNQPQH
TRBV12-3/TRBV12-4	ASGGVSYT
TRBV19	ASSIVSRPNSPLH
TRBV12-3/TRBV12-4	ASSSTGGVGEKLF